The 25 T cell receptor beta chains below all came from one sample that was sequenced in a study of CD8 T cells in ankylosing spondylitis. Overall study results and limits: In ankylosing spondylitis blood, a motif of several highly homologous TCR beta variants appeared characteristic.

TCRdb passed the 5' RACE reads through MiXCR, listing each CDR3 protein once. This sample has roughly 440,000 distinct CDR3 sequences, with 17% found just once. Antigens for these TCRs are unknown. The source material was blood, either unsorted or a sorted T cell fraction (not recorded which). All receptors derive from a male donor with ankylosing spondylitis.

The genes are TRBV6-1 and TRBJ1-4, with D maybe TRBD1 (5 bases). V lost 5 bases, J lost 4 bases, and 20 bases lay in between. Germline V gene lookup returns CDR1 MNHNS and CDR2 SASEGT. This CDR3 has 17 residues. CDR3 sequence: CASSQTSRGRSNEKLFF. CDR3 bases: TGTGCCAGCAGTCAAACGTCCCGGGGCCGGAGTAATGAAAAACTGTTTTTT.

This clonotype was seen many times. The chain joins TRBV10-3 to TRBJ2-5; D remains unclear. Deletions cut 3 bases from V and 2 bases from J, with 7 bases between. CDR3 length equals 13 residues. Per the germline V gene, CDR1 is ENHRY and CDR2 is SYGVKD. CDR3 sequence: CAISEGQQETQYF. In DNA form, the CDR3 reads TGTGCCATCAGTGAAGGGCAGCAAGAGACCCAGTACTTC.

This clonotype was observed a few times. CDR3 nucleotides: TGTGCCAGCAGCACAAAAGGGGACGGAGGAGATACGCAGTATTTT. As protein: CASSTKGDGGDTQYF. V is TRBV5-5 and J is TRBJ2-3; D could derive from TRBD1 or TRBD2 (5 bases each). Germline V lookup: CDR1 SGHKS, CDR2 YYEKEE (reference sequence). The length of the CDR3 is 15 residues. V lost 4 bases to trimming and J lost 5 bases, with 17 bases between them.

In its sample, this clonotype was seen a few times. The chain joins TRBV4-2 to TRBJ1-3; tentatively, D is TRBD1 (5 bases). Per the germline V gene, CDR1 is LGHNA and CDR2 is YNFKEQ. The CDR3 runs to 17 residues. The V end lost 0 bases, the J end lost 0 bases, and 12 bases lay between the germline ends. In DNA form, the CDR3 reads TGTGCCAGCAGCCAAGAGGGGGGTATATCCTCTGGAAACACCATATATTTT. This translates into CASSQEGGISSGNTIYF.

This clonotype appeared a few times. The chain uses TRBV28 and TRBJ2-2; D ambiguous. The CDR3 extends over 13 amino acids. The V end lost 10 bases, the J end lost 4 bases, and 13 bases lay between the germline ends. Looked up from germline, CDR1 is MDHEN and CDR2 is SYDVKM. The CDR3 region has the DNA TGTGCCACGTCGAAGTCGGGCACCGGGGAGCTGTTTTTT. Translation gives CATSKSGTGELFF.

There are a few counts of this clonotype. This chain connects TRBV7-8 to TRBJ2-5; tentatively, D is TRBD2 (6 bases). CDR3 length: 17 amino acids. V was clipped by 1 base and J by 5 bases, with 20 bases between them. Germline CDR1 reads SGHVS; CDR2 reads FQNEAQ. The CDR3: CASSLGPVTSSWETQYF. The CDR3 DNA sequence: TGTGCCAGCAGCTTAGGCCCCGTTACTAGCAGCTGGGAGACCCAGTACTTC.

This clonotype showed up just a few times. The chain recombines TRBV12-5 with TRBJ2-1; D is perhaps TRBD1 (5 bases). This CDR3 has 17 residues. Germline lookup yields CDR1 LGHNT and CDR2 FRNRAP. V lost 6 bases to trimming and J lost 0 bases, with 18 bases between them. In DNA form, the CDR3 reads TGTGCTAGTGGCCCCCCTTACCAGGGCTCCTCCTACAATGAGCAGTTCTTC. It codes for CASGPPYQGSSYNEQFF.

The chain has TRBV3-1 and TRBJ1-3; TRBD1 is a possible D gene (5 bases). The CDR3 consists of 17 residues. V was trimmed by 0 bases and J by 0 bases, leaving 12 bases between them. Looked up from germline, CDR1 is LGHDT and CDR2 is YNNKEL (reference sequence). The CDR3 loop is CASSQEAGKSSGNTIYF. Written as DNA, the CDR3 is TGTGCCAGCAGCCAAGAAGCAGGGAAGAGCTCTGGAAACACCATATATTTT.

The genes are TRBV29-1 and TRBJ2-1; TRBD2 matches at 10 bases. V shed 1 base and J 0 bases; nucleotides not matched to a gene: 0. Per the germline V gene, CDR1 is SQVTM and CDR2 is ANQGSEA. The CDR3 consists of 15 residues. The chain's CDR3 is CSVEGLAGSYNEQFF. The CDR3 nucleotides are TGCAGCGTTGAAGGACTAGCGGGCTCCTACAATGAGCAGTTCTTC.

The chain is built from TRBV14 and TRBJ2-3; D may be TRBD2 (7 bases). Germline CDR1 is SGHDN and CDR2 is FVKESK. This CDR3 region has 15 residues. Trimming removed 4 bases at V and 4 bases at J, with 15 bases between. CDR3 region: CASSPSGGRSDTQYF. The CDR3 DNA is TGTGCCAGCAGCCCTTCGGGGGGCCGTTCAGATACGCAGTATTTT.

The genes are TRBV20-1 and TRBJ1-1, with D hard to call. The V gene's germline CDR1 is DFQATT and CDR2 SNEGSKA (reference sequence). V was clipped by 5 bases and J by 10 bases, with 17 bases between them. The CDR3 is 12 amino acids. Written as DNA, the CDR3 is TGCAGTGCTGCAATGGGCCTGGAGGGAGCTTTCTTT. This codes for CSAAMGLEGAFF.

V usage is TRBV24-1 and J usage is TRBJ1-1, with TRBD1 as a possible D gene (5 bases). The CDR3 is 16 residues long. Trimming left V 2 bases short and J 1 base short, with 13 bases between. Germline CDR1 and CDR2: KGHDR and SFDVKD. This CDR3 is CATSDWGDESNTEAFF. The CDR3 nucleotides are TGTGCCACCAGTGATTGGGGGGACGAATCGAACACTGAAGCTTTCTTT.

The rearrangement joins TRBV20-1 to TRBJ2-5; perhaps TRBD1 as D (7 bases). Germline V lookup: CDR1 DFQATT, CDR2 SNEGSKA (reference sequence). The CDR3 totals 15 residues. V was trimmed by 0 bases and J by 0 bases, leaving 11 bases between them. CDR3 amino acids: CSARDQGGNQETQYF. For the CDR3, the DNA is TGCAGTGCTAGAGATCAGGGGGGTAACCAAGAGACCCAGTACTTC.

The chain combines TRBV5-1 with TRBJ1-3, with a tentative D call TRBD1 (6 bases). Trimming cost V 3 bases and J 1 base, with 11 bases left between them. The germline CDR1 and CDR2 sequences are SGHRS and YFSETQ. This CDR3 contains 15 residues. The CDR3 DNA sequence: TGCGCCAGCAGCTCGGAGGGGGGGTCTGGAAACACCATATATTTT. It translates to CASSSEGGSGNTIYF.

This chain links TRBV3-1 with TRBJ2-3; 12 nucleotides align to TRBD2. Germline CDR1 is LGHDT and CDR2 is YNNKEL (reference sequence). The CDR3 contains 16 residues. Losses at the gene ends were 4 bases for V and 1 base for J; bases not matched to a gene: 3. The CDR3 coding sequence is TGTGCCAGCAGCCGACGGACTAGCGGGGGCACAGATACGCAGTATTTT. It codes for CASSRRTSGGTDTQYF.

The chain carries TRBV20-1 and TRBJ1-1; D remains unclear. CDR3 length: 15 residues. Between the trimmed V and J ends, which lost 8 bases and 3 bases, there was a span of 22 bases. Germline CDR1 is DFQATT and CDR2 is SNEGSKA (reference sequence). The CDR3 sequence is CSIPTRTRSHTEAFF. In nucleotides, the CDR3 is TGCAGTATACCAACGAGGACCCGGTCTCACACTGAAGCTTTCTTT.

The chain joins TRBV15 to TRBJ2-5; 13 positions match TRBD2. The CDR3 contains 18 residues. The germline V gene encodes CDR1 LNHNV and CDR2 YYDKDF (reference sequence). Trimming cost V 1 base and J 5 bases; bases outside gene matches: 10. The CDR3 loop is CATSRGRTSGSSRETQYF. CDR3 sequence (DNA): TGTGCCACCAGCAGAGGAAGGACTAGCGGGAGTAGTAGGGAGACCCAGTACTTC. Combining the CDR3 with reference TRBV15 and TRBJ2-5 gives the whole variable domain DAMVIQNPRYQVTQFGKPVTLSCSQTLNHNVMYWYQQKSSQAPKLLFHYYDKDFNNEADTPDNFQSRRPNTSFCFLDIRSPGLGDTAMYLCATSRGRTSGSSRETQYFGPGTRLLVL.

This clonotype was picked up a small number of times. V and J are TRBV20-1 and TRBJ2-5, with 8 bases matching TRBD2. Germline CDR1 and CDR2: DFQATT and SNEGSKA (reference sequence). J gave up 4 bases and V 3 bases, and 13 bases lay outside the gene matches. The CDR3 length is 16 residues. In DNA form, the CDR3 reads TGCAGTGCTAGGCTATGGGGCCTAGCGGGTACAGAGACCCAGTACTTC. The encoded protein is CSARLWGLAGTETQYF.

This clonotype was detected a few times. The rearrangement links TRBV6-1 to TRBJ2-2; D tentatively reads TRBD1 or TRBD2 (6 bases each). The V gene's germline CDR1 is MNHNS and CDR2 SASEGT. Trimming took 4 bases from V and 6 from J, leaving 15 bases between them. The CDR3 is 15 residues long. The CDR3 protein is CASSGARGRAGELFF. CDR3 in DNA: TGTGCCAGCAGTGGCGCCCGGGGGCGGGCCGGGGAGCTGTTTTTT.

This clonotype showed up many times. The genes are TRBV12-3 or TRBV12-4 and TRBJ2-7; D may match TRBD1 or TRBD2 (5 bases each). V was clipped by 4 bases and J by 6 bases, with 7 bases between them. The CDR3 runs to 11 residues. CDR3 nucleotides: TGTGCCAGCAGTTCCGGGGCCGAGCAGTACTTC. This translates into CASSSGAEQYF.

The chain recombines TRBV19 with TRBJ1-5; no clear D. Trimming cost V 3 bases and J 7 bases, with 16 bases left between them. Germline-derived CDR1 and CDR2 are LNHDA and SQIVND (reference sequence). CDR3 size: 15 residues. The CDR3 DNA follows: TGTGCCAGTAGTATCGGTTGGGGTAATTTGCAGCCCCAGCATTTT. It codes for CASSIGWGNLQPQHF.

This clonotype was seen a few times. The rearrangement joins TRBV3-1 to TRBJ1-6; TRBD1 aligns across 7 bases. The CDR3 extends over 17 amino acids. Per germline, CDR1 LGHDT and CDR2 YNNKEL (reference sequence). J gave up 4 bases and V 0 bases, and 6 bases lay outside the gene matches. The CDR3 DNA reads TGTGCCAGCAGCCAAGAGGGACAGCTTGATTATAATTCACCCCTCCACTTT. Translation: CASSQEGQLDYNSPLHF.

This clonotype was seen at least ten times. This sequence joins TRBV4-2 and TRBJ2-7; 10 bases match TRBD2. CDR1 and CDR2 from the germline V gene are LGHNA and YNFKEQ. The CDR3 contains 15 residues. J gave up 0 bases and V 1 base, and 0 bases lay outside the gene matches. The CDR3 here is CASSQASGGSYEQYF. The CDR3 bases are TGTGCCAGCAGCCAAGCTAGCGGGGGCTCCTACGAGCAGTACTTC.

This clonotype was seen many times. This rearrangement joins TRBV28 to TRBJ2-3, with D perhaps TRBD2 (6 bases). Trimming removed 1 base at V and 8 bases at J, with 16 bases between. This CDR3 is 15 amino acids long. The germline V gene encodes CDR1 MDHEN and CDR2 SYDVKM. The CDR3 loop is CASSLYGGSRVTQYF. DNA of the CDR3: TGTGCCAGCAGTTTATACGGGGGAAGCAGGGTTACGCAGTATTTT.

The V gene is TRBV5-1, the J gene TRBJ1-1; D is uncertain. The ends were cut back, 2 bases at V and 3 bases at J, with 11 bases in the middle. Looked up from germline, CDR1 is SGHRS and CDR2 is YFSETQ. CDR3 length: 14 residues. The CDR3 region has the DNA TGCGCCAGCAGCTTTCACTCGAGGGACACTGAAGCTTTCTTT. Translation gives CASSFHSRDTEAFF.